This entry lists 18 T cell receptor beta chains sequenced from one sample in a study of T cell changes during pregnancy in multiple sclerosis. Sequenced by immunoSEQ multiplex PCR; TCRdb stores in-frame clones only, minus some. Among over 45,000 clones listed, over 85% were seen once. The sample here was CD8+ T cells from peripheral blood mononuclear cells, taken in the third trimester of pregnancy. These receptors all stem from a female donor with multiple sclerosis, enrolled in a pregnancy study.

This clone was observed a single time. J is TRBJ1-5 and V is TRBV28, with 9 positions matching TRBD1. Germline CDR1 and CDR2: MDHEN and SYDVKM. The V segment lost 3 bases and the J segment 3 bases; nucleotides outside the gene matches: 6. The CDR3 has 16 residues. The CDR3 nucleotides read TGTGCCAGCAGTTTGGAGGGGGACAGGGTCAATCAGCCCCAGCATTTT. This translates into CASSLEGDRVNQPQHF.

V is TRBV7-3 and J is TRBJ2-7; D remains ambiguous. Deletions cut 2 bases from V and 1 base from J, with 6 bases between. Germline V gene sequence: CDR1 SGHTA, CDR2 FQGTGA. The CDR3 has 13 amino acids. CDR3: CASSLDKSYEQYF. CDR3 nucleotides: TGTGCCAGCAGCTTAGACAAATCCTACGAGCAGTACTTC.

This clone was observed once. This rearrangement joins TRBV28 to TRBJ2-1, with 8 bases aligning to TRBD2. J lost 8 bases, V lost 8 bases, and 5 bases had no gene match. The germline CDR1 and CDR2 sequences are MDHEN and SYDVKM. The CDR3 runs to 12 residues. Here the CDR3 reads CASCPGGDEQFF. As DNA, the CDR3 is TGTGCCAGCTGCCCGGGGGGGGATGAGCAGTTCTTC.

J is TRBJ2-7 and V is TRBV6-1, with TRBD2 identical over 10 bases. V lost 2 bases to trimming and J lost 2 bases; unmatched junction nucleotides: 3. CDR3 length: 15 amino acids. Germline V CDR1 and CDR2: MNHNS, SASEGT. CDR3 bases: TGTGCCAGCAGTGAAACTAGCGGGACTCCCTACGAGCAGTACTTC. It translates to CASSETSGTPYEQYF.

The chain carries TRBV5-8 and TRBJ1-3, with TRBD1 identical over 8 bases. After removal of 4 bases from V and 9 bases from J, the junction contained 12 bases not matched to a gene. This CDR3 has 15 residues. The germline CDR1 and CDR2 sequences are SGHTS and YDEGEE. The CDR3 DNA follows: TGTGCCAGCAGCCCGCCAAACAGGGGGAGTCGCACCATATATTTT. Its translation: CASSPPNRGSRTIYF.

The chain couples TRBV13 to TRBJ2-7; tentatively, D is TRBD2 (5 bases). The V gene's germline CDR1 is PRHDT and CDR2 FYEKMQ (reference sequence). Trimming shortened V by 6 bases and J by 6 bases, and 6 bases separated the two germline ends. This CDR3 has 10 amino acids. DNA for the CDR3: TGTGCCAGCAGTCTAGCCGAGCAGTACTTC. It encodes CASSLAEQYF.

This chain joins TRBV28 and TRBJ2-7; 8 nucleotides align to TRBD1. The V and J ends lost 8 bases and 2 bases, in that order; junction bases with no gene match: 11. There are 15 residues in the CDR3. Germline lookup yields CDR1 MDHEN and CDR2 SYDVKM. CDR3 residues: CASGDLLDRAYEQYF. The CDR3 DNA reads TGTGCCAGCGGAGACCTTTTGGACAGGGCCTACGAGCAGTACTTC.

This clone was seen just once. The genes are TRBV7-8 and TRBJ1-1, with TRBD1 as a possible D gene (6 bases). The CDR3 runs 15 residues. The germline gives CDR1 SGHVS, CDR2 FQNEAQ. The V gene lost 1 base and the J gene lost 10 bases, with 19 bases spanning the gap. The CDR3 sequence is CASSLEQGDFYRAFF. CDR3 DNA: TGTGCCAGCAGCTTAGAACAGGGTGATTTCTATCGAGCTTTCTTT.

The rearrangement links TRBV19 to TRBJ1-3, with D unresolved. Germline CDR1 reads LNHDA; CDR2 reads SQIVND (reference sequence). This CDR3 comprises 13 residues. Trimming removed 7 bases at V and 8 bases at J, with 15 bases between. CDR3 in DNA: TGTGCCAGTACCGGGTCTTTTCTCGACACCATATATTTT. Translation: CASTGSFLDTIYF.

The rearrangement joins TRBV5-4 to TRBJ2-7, with D maybe TRBD1 (6 bases). The CDR3 is made up of 13 amino acids. V was trimmed by 2 bases and J by 3 bases, leaving 9 bases between them. Per germline, CDR1 SGHNT and CDR2 YYREEE (reference sequence). CDR3 DNA sequence: TGTGCCAGCAGCTTCGGGACAAACTACGAGCAGTACTTC. Translated, it gives CASSFGTNYEQYF.

This chain connects TRBV11-2 to TRBJ2-1, with a weak D call TRBD1 (5 bases). The V end lost 4 bases, the J end lost 9 bases, and 13 bases lay between the germline ends. The CDR3 has 13 residues. The germline V gene has CDR1 SGHAT and CDR2 FQNNGV. CDR3 bases: TGTGCCAGCAGCTCCCCGCAGGGCGGTGAGCAGTTCTTC. It translates to CASSSPQGGEQFF.

V is TRBV14 and J is TRBJ2-7; 9 nucleotides match TRBD1. CDR1 and CDR2 from the germline V gene are SGHDN and FVKESK. CDR3 size: 14 residues. V shed 6 bases, J shed 4 bases, and the junction held 7 bases outside the gene matches. The CDR3 reads CASSYGQGKYEQYF. The CDR3 nucleotides are TGTGCCAGCAGTTACGGACAGGGGAAATACGAGCAGTACTTC.

The genes are TRBV19 and TRBJ1-1; TRBD1 matches 7 bases. J was trimmed by 8 bases and V by 8 bases; bases with no gene match: 17. CDR3 size: 15 residues. Germline CDR1 reads LNHDA; CDR2 reads SQIVND (reference sequence). CDR3 sequence: CASVDFLTGAPEAFF. CDR3 coding DNA: TGTGCCAGTGTGGACTTTCTCACAGGGGCTCCGGAAGCTTTCTTT.

The rearrangement uses TRBV19 and TRBJ2-5; D gene uncertain. This CDR3 has 12 amino acids. The V and J ends lost 6 bases and 1 base respectively, with 6 bases between them. The germline CDR1 and CDR2 sequences are LNHDA and SQIVND (reference sequence). CDR3 protein: CASSGIQETQYF. CDR3 coding DNA: TGTGCCAGTAGCGGTATCCAAGAGACCCAGTACTTC.

J is TRBJ2-7 and V is TRBV11-2, with 8 bases aligning to TRBD2. CDR1 is SGHAT and CDR2 is FQNNGV in the germline V gene. The CDR3 consists of 15 residues. The V segment lost 5 bases and the J segment 2 bases; nucleotides outside the gene matches: 8. In nucleotides, the CDR3 is TGTGCCAGCAGCGCTCAAGCGGGAGACCCCTACGAGCAGTACTTC. Its translation: CASSAQAGDPYEQYF. Drawing the rest from reference TRBV11-2 and TRBJ2-7, the complete variable domain is EAGVAQSPRYKIIEKRQSVAFWCNPISGHATLYWYQQILGQGPKLLIQFQNNGVVDDSQLPKDRFSAERLKGVDSTLKIQPAKLEDSAVYLCASSAQAGDPYEQYFGPGTRLTVT.

The V call is TRBV19, the J call TRBJ2-1; D call uncertain. Germline assignment: CDR1 LNHDA and CDR2 SQIVND (reference sequence). The V and J ends lost 2 bases and 7 bases respectively, with 15 bases between them. The CDR3 has 15 residues. The CDR3 DNA reads TGTGCCAGTAGTATAATTCTGGCCGCCGGGAATGAGCAGTTCTTC. It codes for CASSIILAAGNEQFF.

V is TRBV10-2 and J is TRBJ1-1, with 7 bases fitting TRBD1. Germline CDR1 and CDR2: WSHSY and SAAADI. This CDR3 is 13 amino acids long. Germline trimming cut 7 bases from V and 4 bases from J; bases unmatched to any gene: 6. CDR3 sequence (DNA): TGCGCCAGCAAAGAGGAGGGGGCCACTGAAGCTTTCTTT. Translating it yields CASKEEGATEAFF.

The chain combines TRBV5-3 with TRBJ1-3; a weak D match, TRBD1 (6 bases). TRBV5-3 is an ORF, and what it does is uncertain. The V and J ends lost 10 bases and 3 bases respectively, with 23 bases between them. The CDR3 has 16 amino acids. The CDR3 loop reads CASVGGGRGGGNTIYF. The CDR3 DNA reads TGTGCCTCAGTTGGGGGGGGCAGGGGAGGTGGAAACACCATATATTTT.